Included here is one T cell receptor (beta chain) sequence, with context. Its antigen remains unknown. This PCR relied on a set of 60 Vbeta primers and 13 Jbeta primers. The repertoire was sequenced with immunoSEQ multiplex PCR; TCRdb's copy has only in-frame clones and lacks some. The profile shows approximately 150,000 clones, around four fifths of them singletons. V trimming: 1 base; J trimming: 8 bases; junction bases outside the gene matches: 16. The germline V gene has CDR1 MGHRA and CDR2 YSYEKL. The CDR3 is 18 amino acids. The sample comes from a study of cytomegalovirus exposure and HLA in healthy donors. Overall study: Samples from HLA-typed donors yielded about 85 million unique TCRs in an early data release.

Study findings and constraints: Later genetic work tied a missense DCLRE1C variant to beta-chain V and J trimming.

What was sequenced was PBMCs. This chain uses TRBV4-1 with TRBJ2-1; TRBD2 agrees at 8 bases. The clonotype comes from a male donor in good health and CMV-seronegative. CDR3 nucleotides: TGCGCCAGCAGCCAAGGCGTTTTGAGGAGCGGGAGTAAAGATGAGCAGTTCTTC. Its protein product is CASSQGVLRSGSKDEQFF.